These 27 T cell receptor beta chains were sequenced from one sample in a study of blood T cell repertoires in COVID-19. Here immunoSEQ multiplex PCR was the method, and the copy in TCRdb shows in-frame clones only, minus some. The table records over 200,000 clones, 80% to 90% of them present only once. Sequencing input: PBMCs or T cells enriched from blood (not recorded which). These receptors were obtained from a man younger than 30 who had recovered from COVID-19.

V is TRBV25-1 and J is TRBJ1-4; D uncertain. The V end was cut by 2 bases, the J end by 3 bases, with 7 bases between. The V gene's germline CDR1 is MGHDK and CDR2 SYGVNS. This CDR3 region has 14 residues. CDR3 amino acids: CASSETGANEKLFF. Here the CDR3 DNA reads TGTGCCAGCAGTGAAACCGGGGCTAATGAAAAACTGTTTTTT.

The chain recombines TRBV19 with TRBJ2-7; weak D call: TRBD1 (6 bases). The CDR3 runs 13 residues. The germline V gene has CDR1 LNHDA and CDR2 SQIVND (reference sequence). Trimming left V 6 bases short and J 5 bases short, with 14 bases between. CDR3 sequence (DNA): TGTGCCAGTAGATCCAGGGGTTTCAACGAGCAGTACTTC. It codes for CASRSRGFNEQYF.

The CDR3 here is CASSFRTSGSVAKNIQYF. Written as DNA, the CDR3 is TGTGCCAGCAGCTTCAGGACTAGCGGGAGCGTGGCCAAAAACATTCAGTACTTC. The chain has TRBV7-9 and TRBJ2-4, with TRBD2 identical over 13 bases. The V gene's germline CDR1 is SEHNR and CDR2 FQNEAQ (reference sequence). The junction had 6 bases not matched to a gene; V was cut back by 3 bases and J by 1 base. This CDR3 contains 18 residues.

This clone showed up just a few times. The chain is built from TRBV11-2 and TRBJ2-5, with D possibly being TRBD2 (5 bases). The CDR3 length is 13 residues. CDR1 and CDR2 from the germline V gene are SGHAT and FQNNGV. Trimming shortened V by 4 bases and J by 5 bases, and 11 bases separated the two germline ends. The DNA of the CDR3 is TGTGCCAGCAGCTCCCAGACGGGGGAGACCCAGTACTTC. It specifies CASSSQTGETQYF.

This clone was recorded a few times. V usage is TRBV11-2 and J usage is TRBJ1-4; D perhaps matches TRBD1 (6 bases). This CDR3 contains 14 residues. Germline lookup yields CDR1 SGHAT and CDR2 FQNNGV. V was shortened by 5 bases and J by 4 bases, with 11 bases between the two germline ends. The DNA of the CDR3 is TGTGCCAGCAGCCGAGACAGGAGTAATGAAAAACTGTTTTTT. It codes for CASSRDRSNEKLFF.

A single count supports this clone. V usage is TRBV12-5 and J usage is TRBJ1-2; TRBD1 matches at 7 bases. Germline CDR1 and CDR2: LGHNT and FRNRAP. Trimming took 2 bases from V and 8 from J; bases not matched to a gene: 11. The CDR3 runs to 15 residues. CDR3 nucleotides: TGTGCTAGTGGTTTGTGGGACAGATTATTTAGGGGCTACACCTTC. This gives the protein CASGLWDRLFRGYTF. Full variable domain (rest looked up from reference TRBV12-5 and TRBJ1-2): DARVTQTPRHKVTEMGQEVTMRCQPILGHNTVFWYRQTMMQGLELLAYFRNRAPLDDSGMPKDRFSAEMPDATLATLKIQPSEPRDSAVYFCASGLWDRLFRGYTFGSGTRLTVV.

This chain uses TRBV6-5 with TRBJ1-1; TRBD1 aligns across 10 bases. The CDR3 is 16 residues long. Germline V gene lookup returns CDR1 MNHEY and CDR2 SVGAGI. Trimming removed 2 bases from V and 5 bases from J; junction bases left unmatched: 8. The CDR3 DNA follows: TGTGCCAGCAGTTACCCCCCGACAGGGGGCAAGACTGAAGCTTTCTTT. It codes for CASSYPPTGGKTEAFF.

This chain uses TRBV10-3 with TRBJ1-3, with a possible D match to TRBD1 (5 bases). Germline V gene sequence: CDR1 ENHRY, CDR2 SYGVKD. Trimming pared 6 bases from V and 0 bases from J, leaving 18 bases between. The CDR3 is 17 amino acids. CDR3 protein: CAIREDSWGDSGNTIYF. The CDR3 DNA reads as TGTGCCATCAGAGAAGACTCGTGGGGGGACTCTGGAAACACCATATATTTT.

V and J are TRBV4-1 and TRBJ1-1, with D maybe TRBD1 (6 bases). Per germline, CDR1 MGHRA and CDR2 YSYEKL. The CDR3 runs 16 residues. V was trimmed by 0 bases and J by 1 base, leaving 12 bases between them. The chain's CDR3 is CASSQDQGRGNTEAFF. The CDR3 coding sequence is TGCGCCAGCAGCCAAGATCAGGGCAGGGGGAACACTGAAGCTTTCTTT.

The chain links TRBV28 to TRBJ1-2; tentatively, D is TRBD1 (5 bases). The CDR3 extends over 11 amino acids. V was clipped by 6 bases and J by 8 bases, with 10 bases between them. Germline CDR1 and CDR2: MDHEN and SYDVKM. The CDR3 region has the DNA TGTGCCAGCAGCTCCGGGGGGGGCTACACCTTC. Encoded protein: CASSSGGGYTF.

This clone occurred once. The rearrangement uses TRBV5-1 and TRBJ1-6; 9 bases map to TRBD1. The trim removed 3 bases at V and 14 bases at J, leaving 21 bases unmatched. Germline assignment: CDR1 SGHRS and CDR2 YFSETQ. The CDR3 runs to 18 residues. CDR3 coding DNA: TGCGCCAGCAGCTCTACGGGGGACAGGGCGACGGGTCGGCACACCCTCCACTTT. Amino acid sequence: CASSSTGDRATGRHTLHF.

The V call is TRBV14, the J call TRBJ2-5; 8 bases align to TRBD2. The CDR3 is 17 amino acids. J was trimmed by 2 bases and V by 5 bases; bases with no gene match: 13. Germline V gene lookup returns CDR1 SGHDN and CDR2 FVKESK. Here the CDR3 reads CASSSRRLTSVQETQYF. The CDR3 nucleotides read TGTGCCAGCAGCTCCCGGAGGTTGACTAGCGTTCAAGAGACCCAGTACTTC. The whole variable domain, remainder taken from reference TRBV14 and TRBJ2-5, is EAGVTQFPSHSVIEKGQTVTLRCDPISGHDNLYWYRRVMGKEIKFLLHFVKESKQDESGMPNNRFLAERTGGTYSTLKVQPAELEDSGVYFCASSSRRLTSVQETQYFGPGTRLLVL.

This clone was observed once. V gene TRBV5-1 combines with J gene TRBJ1-4; TRBD1 matches 9 bases. The CDR3 loop spans 13 amino acids. The junction had 1 base not matched to a gene; V was cut back by 5 bases and J by 5 bases. Germline CDR1 and CDR2: SGHRS and YFSETQ. The CDR3 here is CASRDRGNEKLFF. CDR3 nucleotide sequence: TGCGCCAGCAGAGACAGGGGGAATGAAAAACTGTTTTTT.

V gene TRBV27 combines with J gene TRBJ2-1, with D possibly TRBD1 on 6 matching bases. Trimming shortened V by 3 bases and J by 5 bases, and 14 bases separated the two germline ends. The CDR3 is 15 amino acids. In germline, CDR1 is MNHEY, CDR2 SMNVEV (reference sequence). The CDR3 spells CASSFEGTKNNEQFF. CDR3 coding DNA: TGTGCCAGCAGTTTTGAAGGGACAAAAAACAATGAGCAGTTCTTC.

The V gene is TRBV19, the J gene TRBJ2-1; D uncertain. The V and J ends lost 5 bases and 0 bases respectively, with 5 bases between them. The CDR3 totals 13 residues. Germline lookup yields CDR1 LNHDA and CDR2 SQIVND (reference sequence). The CDR3 protein is CASSYRSYNEQFF. CDR3 nucleotides: TGTGCCAGTAGTTATCGCTCCTACAATGAGCAGTTCTTC.

The rearrangement joins TRBV7-9 to TRBJ2-7; TRBD2 matches at 9 bases. The CDR3 is 13 amino acids. From germline, CDR1 is SEHNR and CDR2 FQNEAQ (reference sequence). Trimming cost V 5 bases and J 7 bases; bases outside gene matches: 6. DNA of the CDR3: TGTGCCAGCAGCCCGGGGACTAGCAATGAGCAGTACTTC. The encoded protein is CASSPGTSNEQYF.

The rearrangement uses TRBV6-5 and TRBJ1-2; D unresolved. V dropped 7 bases and J dropped 3 bases, with 12 bases sitting between them. There are 13 residues in the CDR3. The V gene's germline CDR1 is MNHEY and CDR2 SVGAGI. The CDR3 bases are TGTGCCAGCACCCCTTCACTCGACTATGGCTACACCTTC. Its translation: CASTPSLDYGYTF.

V usage is TRBV12-3 or TRBV12-4 and J usage is TRBJ2-2, with D tentatively TRBD1 (6 bases). Trimming took off 6 bases at V and 7 bases at J, with 9 bases between the two ends. CDR3 length: 12 amino acids. The CDR3 coding sequence is TGTGCCAGCAGCACACAGGGCGGGGAGCTGTTTTTT. Its translation is CASSTQGGELFF.

DNA of the CDR3: TGTGCCTGGAGTTACAGGGGGGCGCTCAGGGGGACCCAGTACTTC. This translates into CAWSYRGALRGTQYF. The chain joins TRBV30 to TRBJ2-5; TRBD1 aligns across 8 bases. CDR1 is GTSNPN and CDR2 is SVGIG in the germline V gene (reference sequence). This CDR3 spans 15 amino acids. Trimming took 2 bases from V and 7 from J; bases not matched to a gene: 12.

This rearrangement joins TRBV29-1 to TRBJ1-1; TRBD1 might be the D (5 bases). CDR3 length: 13 residues. Deletions cut 8 bases from V and 4 bases from J, with 17 bases between. In germline, CDR1 is SQVTM, CDR2 ANQGSEA. The CDR3, as DNA: TGCAGCTGTCGCTGGGGGGACGGCACTGAAGCTTTCTTT. It is translated as CSCRWGDGTEAFF. The variable domain in full, with the rest retrieved from reference TRBV29-1 and TRBJ1-1, is SAVISQKPSRDICQRGTSLTIQCQVDSQVTMMFWYRQQPGQSLTLIATANQGSEATYESGFVIDKFPISRPNLTFSTLTVSNMSPEDSSIYLCSCRWGDGTEAFFGQGTRLTVV.

This clone was observed a few times. The chain joins TRBV7-9 to TRBJ2-7, with TRBD1 as a possible D gene (5 bases). Trimming took 8 bases from V and 3 from J, leaving 14 bases between them. CDR1 is SEHNR, CDR2 FQNEAQ, per germline (reference sequence). The CDR3 runs to 13 residues. The CDR3 protein is CASSAGSLYEQYF. The CDR3 bases are TGTGCCAGCTCGGCAGGGTCCCTCTACGAGCAGTACTTC. Combining the CDR3 with reference TRBV7-9 and TRBJ2-7 gives the whole variable domain DTGVSQNPRHKITKRGQNVTFRCDPISEHNRLYWYRQTLGQGPEFLTYFQNEAQLEKSRLLSDRFSAERPKGSFSTLEIQRTEQGDSAMYLCASSAGSLYEQYFGPGTRLTVT.

This rearrangement joins TRBV27 to TRBJ1-5, with D perhaps matching TRBD1 (6 bases). V lost 0 bases to trimming and J lost 6 bases, with 12 bases between them. CDR1 and CDR2 (germline): MNHEY, SMNVEV (reference sequence). This CDR3 has 15 residues. CDR3 sequence: CASSLSGGAGQPQHF. The DNA of the CDR3 is TGTGCCAGCAGTTTATCTGGGGGCGCGGGTCAGCCCCAGCATTTT.

The chain uses TRBV29-1 and TRBJ2-5; the match to TRBD1 covers 7 bases. This CDR3 has 15 residues. CDR1 and CDR2 (germline): SQVTM, ANQGSEA. J gave up 7 bases and V 4 bases, and 15 bases lay outside the gene matches. CDR3 sequence reads: CSVGFRQGGGLTQYF. The CDR3 nucleotides read TGCAGCGTTGGCTTCAGACAGGGCGGCGGGTTGACCCAGTACTTC.

This chain connects TRBV6-5 to TRBJ1-3, with no clear D. V gave up 5 bases and J gave up 6 bases, with 17 bases separating them. CDR1 and CDR2 (germline): MNHEY, SVGAGI. The CDR3 spans 15 residues. The CDR3 region is CASSRGSALENTIYF. In DNA form, the CDR3 reads TGTGCCAGCAGTCGCGGGAGCGCCCTGGAAAACACCATATATTTT.

V gene TRBV6-2 or TRBV6-3 combines with J gene TRBJ1-1, with D possibly matching TRBD1 (6 bases). V was cut by 5 bases and J by 0 bases, with 16 bases left in between. The CDR3 consists of 16 residues. Germline CDR1 MNHEY, CDR2 SVGEGT. In DNA, the CDR3 is TGTGCCAGCAGTAGACCTCAGGGGAAACTGAACACTGAAGCTTTCTTT. Encoded protein: CASSRPQGKLNTEAFF.

This chain links TRBV7-9 with TRBJ2-2; 8 bases map to TRBD1. Germline loops: CDR1 SEHNR, CDR2 FQNEAQ (reference sequence). The CDR3 runs to 16 residues. Unmatched junction bases numbered 5, after V lost 1 base and J lost 4 bases. The CDR3 sequence is CASSLEAGGFTGELFF. The CDR3 DNA is TGTGCCAGCAGCTTAGAGGCAGGGGGCTTCACCGGGGAGCTGTTTTTT.

This chain links TRBV18 with TRBJ1-2; perhaps TRBD1 as D (6 bases). The germline gives CDR1 KGHSH, CDR2 LQKENI. CDR3 length: 12 amino acids. Trimming pared 3 bases from V and 8 bases from J, leaving 10 bases between. The CDR3 region is CASSPIQGGYTF. The DNA of the CDR3 is TGTGCCAGCTCACCTATCCAGGGGGGCTACACCTTC.